This is a list of T cell receptor beta chains from one sample in a study of blood T cell repertoires in COVID-19. Repertoires were generated with immunoSEQ multiplex PCR, while TCRdb's copy carries only in-frame clones and drops some. Altogether tens of thousands of clones are present, approximately 80% being singletons, with the ten largest covering about 14%. Material for sequencing was peripheral blood. The receptors come from a human donor in a cohort sampled during active COVID-19. CDR3s leave out the opening cysteine and the closing phenylalanine or tryptophan. Each record gives: V gene, CDR3 protein.

V: TRBV28
CDR3: ASRRSKPGTGEREQY

V: TRBV9
CDR3: ASSVVAGVNEQF

V: TRBV6-6
CDR3: ASSRQVYNSPLH

V: TRBV5-6
CDR3: ASEGTATYGYT

V: TRBV6-5
CDR3: ASSYVGLAGANEQF

V: TRBV12-3/TRBV12-4
CDR3: ASSSNRGREQY

V: TRBV28
CDR3: ASSLRQGKQF

V: TRBV24-1
CDR3: ATSEGGAETQY

V: TRBV7-3
CDR3: ASSLDSTATYEQY

V: TRBV5-8
CDR3: ASSTGLAGGVDTQY

V: TRBV18
CDR3: ASSVYTGGQDTQY

V: TRBV19
CDR3: ASSPLGTGGWPQH

V: TRBV19
CDR3: ASTPRGQNVHQPQH

V: TRBV7-6
CDR3: ASSDHRGPLNTEAF

V: TRBV10-3
CDR3: AISPRGPPDTQY

V: TRBV27
CDR3: ASSKMGRLTALPEAF

V: TRBV19
CDR3: ASSIDGGGIDNEQF

V: TRBV5-8
CDR3: ASSLGQGGRGNAGELF

V: TRBV10-2
CDR3: ASSLQGSYGYT

V: TRBV29-1
CDR3: SVAEGTTQY

V: TRBV7-7
CDR3: ASSTGLAGGPTGELF

V: TRBV6-2/TRBV6-3
CDR3: ASSYSFRAGELF

V: TRBV19
CDR3: ASSIETGGEQF

V: TRBV7-2
CDR3: ASSGGGTGSYEQY

V: TRBV18
CDR3: ASSPPGVAGGETQY

V: TRBV14
CDR3: ASSQSPRRVEQY

V: TRBV19
CDR3: ACNRGLFTEAF

V: TRBV5-1
CDR3: ASSWRDLENTIY

V: TRBV7-2
CDR3: ASSWGLAGLETQY

V: TRBV5-8
CDR3: ASSNRQGRVNQPQH